This T cell receptor beta chain appears in the sequencing data of a study of blood T cell repertoires in COVID-19. Study information: Samples of COVID-19 (acute and convalescent) were obtained from the United States, Italy and Spain. Sources were T cells, B-cell-depleted T cells, or PBMCs; the material itself was cDNA or gDNA.

Trimming cost V 1 base and J 6 bases, with 8 bases left between them. This CDR3 is built from 13 residues. The germline V gene has CDR1 SGHTA and CDR2 FQGTGA. In the original workflow: How many nucleated cells were present was estimated from reference gene primer amplification. Clones were read by immunoSEQ multiplex PCR, and TCRdb kept only the in-frame ones, dropping some. The V and J calls and clone size are taken from that table; D and trimming were inferred from the DNA. The sample yields roughly 250,000 clones, 70% to 90% seen once. The V and J genes are TRBV7-3 and TRBJ2-3; D not certain. The origin of this receptor is a man aged 50-60 years with acute or convalescent COVID-19. The source material was peripheral blood. For the CDR3, the DNA is TGTGCCAGCAGCTTAATACAGCACGATACGCAGTATTTT. Its protein is CASSLIQHDTQYF.